The clone carrying this T cell receptor (beta chain) has at least ten counts. The antigen remains unidentified. Every patient had bone marrow sampled while the disease was active. Losses at the gene ends were 1 base for V and 7 bases for J; bases not matched to a gene: 7. The germline V gene encodes CDR1 DFQATT and CDR2 SNEGSKA (reference sequence). The CDR3 contains 15 residues. The library was built from approximately 400 ng RNA with molecular barcoded adaptors for alpha/delta and beta/gamma chains. TCRdb used MiXCR to reprocess the reads, holding one entry per CDR3 protein. The table records around 38,000 distinct CDR3 sequences, roughly 13% of them present only once. These data originate in a study of read filtering for tumor transcriptome and immune sequencing. Whole-study findings and limits: Correlation between methods rose after single-read clonotypes were removed. In IR-seq, single-read clonotypes were roughly 82% of clonotypes but approximately 4% of reads.

The sample taken for sequencing was a population of CD138-negative cells sorted from bone marrow. V usage is TRBV20-1 and J usage is TRBJ2-3, with TRBD2 identical over 11 bases. This TCR was sampled from a donor at least 40 years old with multiple myeloma. CDR3 in amino acids: CSARVNSGRANTQYF. The CDR3 DNA reads as TGCAGTGCTAGAGTGAATAGCGGGAGGGCAAATACGCAGTATTTT.